Presented here are 14 T cell receptor beta chains from one specimen sequenced in a study of blood T cell repertoires in COVID-19. Profiled with immunoSEQ multiplex PCR; TCRdb holds only in-frame clones, not every one. The sample lists 52,000 or so clones, 90% to 95% occurring once. The specimen was peripheral blood. These receptors were collected from a man in his fifties or sixties with acute or convalescent COVID-19.

V and J are TRBV5-1 and TRBJ2-5; the D gene is possibly TRBD1 (5 bases). The length of the CDR3 is 13 residues. Germline loops: CDR1 SGHRS, CDR2 YFSETQ. V was clipped by 2 bases and J by 7 bases, with 12 bases between them. In DNA form, the CDR3 reads TGCGCCAGCAGCTTAACAGGTCCCGGGACCCAGTACTTC. This gives the protein CASSLTGPGTQYF.

The chain employs TRBV7-2 and TRBJ2-2, with 10 bases aligning to TRBD2. CDR1 is SGHTA, CDR2 FQGNSA, per germline. After removal of 2 bases from V and 8 bases from J, the junction contained 2 bases not matched to a gene. CDR3 length: 14 residues. DNA of the CDR3: TGTGCCAGCAGCTTACCGGGACTAGCGGGGGAGCTGTTTTTT. Translating gives CASSLPGLAGELFF.

This rearrangement joins TRBV5-1 to TRBJ2-3; TRBD1 aligns across 7 bases. With V trimmed by 0 bases and J by 5 bases, 3 bases remained unmatched. Germline V gives CDR1 SGHRS, CDR2 YFSETQ. There are 14 residues in the CDR3. The CDR3 coding sequence is TGCGCCAGCAGCTTGGTAGCAGGGGGAGATACGCAGTATTTT. It specifies CASSLVAGGDTQYF.

The rearrangement joins TRBV5-1 to TRBJ2-3; 8 nucleotides agree with TRBD2. This CDR3 has 18 amino acids. CDR1 and CDR2 (germline): SGHRS, YFSETQ. J lost 3 bases, V lost 6 bases, and 18 bases had no gene match. CDR3 loop: CASITTGSRASGTDTQYF. CDR3 coding DNA: TGCGCCAGCATTACTACAGGGTCCCGGGCTAGCGGGACAGATACGCAGTATTTT.

The chain joins TRBV11-2 to TRBJ2-3, with 12 bases that match TRBD2. The germline CDR1 and CDR2 sequences are SGHAT and FQNNGV. The CDR3 runs to 17 residues. Trimming cost V 4 bases and J 0 bases; bases outside gene matches: 5. In DNA form, the CDR3 reads TGTGCCAGCAGCTCAGGGACTAGCGGGTATAGCACAGATACGCAGTATTTT. Protein: CASSSGTSGYSTDTQYF.

This chain connects TRBV6-5 to TRBJ2-2; the match to TRBD2 covers 8 bases. J gave up 6 bases and V 2 bases, and 8 bases lay outside the gene matches. This CDR3 region has 16 residues. The germline gives CDR1 MNHEY, CDR2 SVGAGI. The CDR3: CASSYISGRGPGELFF. CDR3 sequence (DNA): TGTGCCAGCAGTTACATCTCCGGGAGGGGTCCCGGGGAGCTGTTTTTT.

The chain employs TRBV5-1 and TRBJ2-7; D might be TRBD1 (6 bases). Trimming shortened V by 5 bases and J by 0 bases, and 12 bases separated the two germline ends. The CDR3 runs 14 residues. Germline V gene lookup returns CDR1 SGHRS and CDR2 YFSETQ. CDR3 loop: CASSGQGNSYEQYF. In nucleotides, the CDR3 is TGCGCCAGCAGTGGGCAGGGGAACTCCTACGAGCAGTACTTC.

The chain combines TRBV20-1 with TRBJ2-3, with a tentative D call TRBD1 (6 bases). Germline V lookup: CDR1 DFQATT, CDR2 SNEGSKA (reference sequence). The V and J ends lost 3 bases and 6 bases respectively, with 16 bases between them. The CDR3 spans 14 residues. In DNA, the CDR3 is TGCAGTGCTAGTGGGGGCGGAGAGAGGGATACGCAGTATTTT. Translation: CSASGGGERDTQYF.

This clone was counted between two and nine times. The J gene is TRBJ2-3, the V gene TRBV2; 11 nucleotides match TRBD2. The CDR3 contains 14 residues. The germline CDR1 and CDR2 sequences are SNHLY and FYNNEI. V was clipped by 4 bases and J by 14 bases; unmatched bases: 11. The CDR3 loop reads CASSVALAGGSGYF. As DNA, the CDR3 is TGTGCCAGCAGTGTGGCGCTAGCGGGGGGTTCGGGGTATTTT.

This clone came up a few times. V gene TRBV10-3 combines with J gene TRBJ2-1, with 8 bases matching TRBD2. Trimming at V came to 6 bases and at J to 0 bases, leaving 7 bases not matched to a gene. This CDR3 is built from 16 residues. Looked up from germline, CDR1 is ENHRY and CDR2 is SYGVKD. CDR3 sequence: CAISGSSGFSYNEQFF. The DNA for the CDR3 is TGTGCCATCAGCGGATCTAGCGGGTTCTCCTACAATGAGCAGTTCTTC.

The chain carries TRBV10-1 and TRBJ2-3; weak D call: TRBD2 (6 bases). This CDR3 is 13 amino acids long. V shed 6 bases and J shed 2 bases, with 9 bases lying between them. Germline V gives CDR1 WNHNN, CDR2 SYGVQD (reference sequence). The CDR3 coding sequence is TGCGCCAGCAGGGGGGACTTCACAGATACGCAGTATTTT. Protein: CASRGDFTDTQYF.

The chain recombines TRBV29-1 with TRBJ1-2, with 7 bases matching TRBD1. The junction had 9 bases not matched to a gene; V was cut back by 6 bases and J by 8 bases. This CDR3 has 12 residues. Germline loops: CDR1 SQVTM, CDR2 ANQGSEA. The CDR3 spells CSVDTGARGYTF. CDR3 nucleotide sequence: TGCAGCGTAGATACAGGGGCGAGGGGCTACACCTTC. The full variable domain, with the rest looked up from reference TRBV29-1 and TRBJ1-2, is SAVISQKPSRDICQRGTSLTIQCQVDSQVTMMFWYRQQPGQSLTLIATANQGSEATYESGFVIDKFPISRPNLTFSTLTVSNMSPEDSSIYLCSVDTGARGYTFGSGTRLTVV.

DNA for the CDR3: TGTGCCAGCAGCGGAGTCGGGACAGGGACGGAGACCCAGTACTTC. Amino acids: CASSGVGTGTETQYF. The chain links TRBV7-2 to TRBJ2-5; TRBD1 matches at 9 bases. This CDR3 has 15 amino acids. V shed 5 bases and J 5 bases; nucleotides not matched to a gene: 9. Germline V gives CDR1 SGHTA, CDR2 FQGNSA.

The chain recombines TRBV5-1 with TRBJ1-5, with D possibly being TRBD1 (6 bases). The CDR3 length is 14 residues. The ends were cut back, 4 bases at V and 3 bases at J, with 11 bases in the middle. Germline loops: CDR1 SGHRS, CDR2 YFSETQ. The CDR3 loop is CASSEQGNNQPQHF. The CDR3 DNA sequence: TGCGCCAGCAGCGAACAGGGAAACAATCAGCCCCAGCATTTT.